The rows below give T cell receptor beta chains drawn from one sample of a study of response to subunit inactivated influenza vaccine. TCRdb independently ran MiXCR on the RT-PCR reads; one entry per CDR3 protein. The sample consists of roughly 670,000 distinct CDR3 sequences, 11% to 15% of them appearing once. The source was PBMCs from blood, collected less than 15 days before vaccination. The receptor source for this set is a man aged 50 to 59 who received an inactivated influenza vaccine. Both conserved end residues are part of each CDR3. D genes are given only for firm matches. Some rows mark clone size as missing; the rest say once, few, many or name a class of expanded clone.

J: TRBJ1-6; V: TRBV7-2; size: few; D: -; length: 16; DNA: TGTGCCAGCAGCCCACAATCCGGCCGGTTTAATTCACCCCTCCACTTT; CDR3: CASSPQSGRFNSPLHF
J: TRBJ2-7; V: TRBV5-1; size: few; D: -; length: 14; DNA: TGCGCCAGCAGTCCTGAGTCCCTCTCCTACGAGCAGTACTTC; CDR3: CASSPESLSYEQYF
J: TRBJ1-2; V: TRBV6-5; size: few; D: -; length: 13; DNA: TGTGCCAGCAGGTATCCCGCGGGCGGCGGCTACACCTTC; CDR3: CASRYPAGGGYTF
J: TRBJ2-3; V: TRBV4-3; size: many; D: TRBD2; length: 17; DNA: TGCGCCAGCAGCCAAGTTATGGGGACTAGCGTCCCACATACGCAGTATTTT; CDR3: CASSQVMGTSVPHTQYF
J: TRBJ2-5; V: TRBV10-3; size: -; D: TRBD2; length: 13; DNA: TGTGCCATCAGTGATGCGCTAGCGGGGAGCCAGTACTTC; CDR3: CAISDALAGSQYF
J: TRBJ1-6; V: TRBV10-3; size: few; D: -; length: 14; DNA: TGTGCCATCAGTGAAAGTGGGAACAATTCACCCCTCCACTTT; CDR3: CAISESGNNSPLHF
J: TRBJ1-4; V: TRBV12-3/TRBV12-4; size: few; D: TRBD1; length: 15; DNA: TGTGCCAGCAGATACGAGGACAGGGGGCTTGAAAAACTGTTTTTT; CDR3: CASRYEDRGLEKLFF
J: TRBJ2-1; V: TRBV7-2; size: -; D: -; length: 15; DNA: TGTGCCAGCAGCCTAGAAGCGGCGGGGTACAATGAGCAGTTCTTC; CDR3: CASSLEAAGYNEQFF
J: TRBJ1-3; V: TRBV28; size: -; D: TRBD1; length: 15; DNA: TGTGCCAGCAGCACGCCCGGACAGGGTAAAAACACCATATATTTT; CDR3: CASSTPGQGKNTIYF
J: TRBJ2-6; V: TRBV7-2; size: few; D: -; length: 17; DNA: TGTGCCAGCAGCTTTAGGGGTTTGTTCTCTGGGGCCAACGTCCTGACTTTC; CDR3: CASSFRGLFSGANVLTF
J: TRBJ1-5; V: TRBV6-1; size: -; D: TRBD1; length: 15; DNA: TGTGCCAGCAGTGAAGGTGGGACAGGGGGCAGGCCCCAGCATTTT; CDR3: CASSEGGTGGRPQHF
J: TRBJ2-3; V: TRBV24-1; size: few; D: -; length: 18; DNA: TGTGCCACCAGTGATTTGCGGGATGCGATCGGCAGCACAGATACGCAGTATTTT; CDR3: CATSDLRDAIGSTDTQYF
J: TRBJ2-2; V: TRBV11-1; size: few; D: TRBD2; length: 16; DNA: TGTGCCAGCAGCAGCCGGGAGGGCGGGATTACCGGGGAGCTGTTTTTT; CDR3: CASSSREGGITGELFF
J: TRBJ1-1; V: TRBV21-1; size: -; D: -; length: 14; DNA: TGTGCCAGCAGCAAACCACAGGGGAGAACTGAAGCTTTCTTT; CDR3: CASSKPQGRTEAFF
J: TRBJ2-5; V: TRBV27; size: -; D: TRBD1; length: 15; DNA: TGTGCCAGCAGTCTAGGGACAGGGTGGGGAGAGACCCAGTACTTC; CDR3: CASSLGTGWGETQYF
J: TRBJ2-7; V: TRBV6-1; size: few; D: TRBD1; length: 15; DNA: TGTGCCAGCAGTCTGTCCGGGACAGGGGGCAGCGAGCAGTACTTC; CDR3: CASSLSGTGGSEQYF
J: TRBJ2-4; V: TRBV7-2; size: few; D: -; length: 17; DNA: TGTGCCAGCAGCTTAGTATTCTTAGCGGAGGGGGGTGACATTCAGTACTTC; CDR3: CASSLVFLAEGGDIQYF
J: TRBJ2-7; V: TRBV4-3; size: -; D: -; length: 15; DNA: TGCGCCAGCAGCCAAGAAGACAGATCAACCTACGAGCAGTACTTC; CDR3: CASSQEDRSTYEQYF
J: TRBJ2-1; V: TRBV20-1; size: many; D: TRBD1; length: 16; DNA: TGCAGTGCTAGAGTGCTAGGACAGGGTGCCTACAATGAGCAGTTCTTC; CDR3: CSARVLGQGAYNEQFF
J: TRBJ1-4; V: TRBV2; size: -; D: -; length: 14; DNA: TGTGCCAGCAGCGACGTGCTGGCTAATGAAAAACTGTTTTTT; CDR3: CASSDVLANEKLFF
J: TRBJ2-2; V: TRBV7-9; size: few; D: -; length: 15; DNA: TGTGCCAGCAGCGAAGACAGAATGAACACCGGGGAGCTGTTTTTT; CDR3: CASSEDRMNTGELFF
J: TRBJ1-1; V: TRBV5-1; size: few; D: -; length: 13; DNA: TGCGCCAGCAGCCCAAACCCCCACAGCGAAGCTTTCTTT; CDR3: CASSPNPHSEAFF
J: TRBJ2-2; V: TRBV6-2/TRBV6-3; size: -; D: -; length: 18; DNA: TGTGCCAGCGTGGATAAGTGGGTTTCCGGGCGTCGCACCGGGGAGCTGTTTTTT; CDR3: CASVDKWVSGRRTGELFF
J: TRBJ2-7; V: TRBV9; size: -; D: -; length: 13; DNA: TGTGCCAGCAGCCCTCGGGAGTCGGGCGAGCAGTACTTC; CDR3: CASSPRESGEQYF
J: TRBJ2-4; V: TRBV11-2; size: -; D: TRBD1; length: 14; DNA: TGTGCCAGCAACAACTGGGACAGGGAAAACATTCAGTACTTC; CDR3: CASNNWDRENIQYF
J: TRBJ2-3; V: TRBV27; size: few; D: -; length: 14; DNA: TGTGCCAGCAGTTTATCGACGGGCACAGATACGCAGTATTTT; CDR3: CASSLSTGTDTQYF
J: TRBJ2-5; V: TRBV5-5; size: few; D: -; length: 15; DNA: TGTGCCAGCAGCTTGATAGGGGGAGTGCGGGAGACCCAGTACTTC; CDR3: CASSLIGGVRETQYF
J: TRBJ2-5; V: TRBV29-1; size: -; D: -; length: 14; DNA: TGCAGCGTTGCCCCCTTGGAGTTATCAGAGACCCAGTACTTC; CDR3: CSVAPLELSETQYF
J: TRBJ2-7; V: TRBV25-1; size: few; D: -; length: 12; DNA: TGTGCCAGCAGTCTCCACTCCTACGAGCAGTACTTC; CDR3: CASSLHSYEQYF
J: TRBJ2-3; V: TRBV12-3/TRBV12-4; size: many; D: -; length: 14; DNA: TGTGCCAGCAGTTCCCGGGCAAGAGGGGATACGCAGTATTTT; CDR3: CASSSRARGDTQYF
J: TRBJ2-2; V: TRBV20-1; size: many; D: TRBD2; length: 16; DNA: TGCAGTGCTAGCTACCTAGCGGGAGGCCTCACCGGGGAGCTGTTTTTT; CDR3: CSASYLAGGLTGELFF
J: TRBJ2-3; V: TRBV29-1; size: -; D: TRBD2; length: 16; DNA: TGCAGCGTTGAGAAACTAGCGGGAGGGATAACAGATACGCAGTATTTT; CDR3: CSVEKLAGGITDTQYF
J: TRBJ2-7; V: TRBV27; size: once; D: TRBD1; length: 16; DNA: TGTGCCAGCAGTTTCGGCCAGGGGGTTGGTCTCTACGAGCAGTACTTC; CDR3: CASSFGQGVGLYEQYF
J: TRBJ1-5; V: TRBV7-2; size: few; D: -; length: 13; DNA: TGTGCCAGCAGCCGAATCCCCGATCAGCCCCAGCATTTT; CDR3: CASSRIPDQPQHF
J: TRBJ2-7; V: TRBV25-1; size: few; D: -; length: 13; DNA: TGTGCCAGCAGTGGAGTATTATTCTACGAGCAGTACTTC; CDR3: CASSGVLFYEQYF
J: TRBJ2-5; V: TRBV3-1; size: -; D: -; length: 14; DNA: TGTGCCAGCAGCCAAGAGGACAGAGAAGAGACCCAGTACTTC; CDR3: CASSQEDREETQYF
J: TRBJ1-2; V: TRBV29-1; size: -; D: -; length: 15; DNA: TGCAGCGTTGTCCCCCGACAGTCCCTAACTAGGGGCTACACCTTC; CDR3: CSVVPRQSLTRGYTF
J: TRBJ2-4; V: TRBV20-1; size: -; D: TRBD2; length: 15; DNA: TGCAGTGCTAGGGGACTAGCTCGGGCCAAAAACATTCAGTACTTC; CDR3: CSARGLARAKNIQYF
J: TRBJ1-2; V: TRBV10-3; size: few; D: TRBD1; length: 14; DNA: TGTGCCATCAGTGAGGACAGGGGATTAACTGGCTACACCTTC; CDR3: CAISEDRGLTGYTF
J: TRBJ2-3; V: TRBV7-6; size: -; D: -; length: 15; DNA: TGTGCCAGCAGCTTAACGGCGGTAACCACAGAGACGCAGTATTTT; CDR3: CASSLTAVTTETQYF
J: TRBJ1-1; V: TRBV5-5; size: -; D: -; length: 15; DNA: TGTGCCAGCAGCTTTGCTTACCTTCCAAACACTGAAGCTTTCTTT; CDR3: CASSFAYLPNTEAFF
J: TRBJ2-7; V: TRBV7-9; size: -; D: TRBD2; length: 15; DNA: TGTGCCAGCAGCTCCTCTAGCGGTTACCACTACGAGCAGTACTTC; CDR3: CASSSSSGYHYEQYF
J: TRBJ2-7; V: TRBV29-1; size: many; D: TRBD1; length: 14; DNA: TGCCGCCCCCGAGGACAGGTTCCTTCCTACGAGCAGTACTTC; CDR3: CRPRGQVPSYEQYF
J: TRBJ2-1; V: TRBV20-1; size: -; D: TRBD1; length: 16; DNA: TGCAGTGCTAACTACCCGGGACAGGGGACTTACAATGAGCAGTTCTTC; CDR3: CSANYPGQGTYNEQFF
J: TRBJ2-7; V: TRBV30; size: few; D: TRBD1; length: 15; DNA: TGTGCCTGGGCCTACAAGGGACAGCCAGCTTACGAGCAGTACTTC; CDR3: CAWAYKGQPAYEQYF
J: TRBJ1-3; V: TRBV7-9; size: many; D: TRBD1; length: 17; DNA: TGTGCCAGCAGCGCGCCGCGGCAGGGGGAATTTTTGGACACCATATATTTT; CDR3: CASSAPRQGEFLDTIYF
J: TRBJ2-1; V: TRBV7-2; size: -; D: TRBD2; length: 15; DNA: TGTGCCAGCAGCTTAGAAAGCGGGAGGGCCTATGAGCAGTTCTTC; CDR3: CASSLESGRAYEQFF
J: TRBJ2-4; V: TRBV7-9; size: few; D: -; length: 15; DNA: TGTGCCAGCAGCTTAGGCGGAGTAGCCAAAAACATTCAGTACTTC; CDR3: CASSLGGVAKNIQYF
J: TRBJ2-1; V: TRBV24-1; size: few; D: -; length: 16; DNA: TGTGCCACCAGTGATTTCAGGGGAAGCTCCTACAATGAGCAGTTCTTC; CDR3: CATSDFRGSSYNEQFF
J: TRBJ2-7; V: TRBV12-3/TRBV12-4; size: -; D: -; length: 15; DNA: TGTGCCAGCAGTTTGGACTCCGGGAGAACCGACGAGCAGTACTTC; CDR3: CASSLDSGRTDEQYF
J: TRBJ2-1; V: TRBV12-3/TRBV12-4; size: many; D: -; length: 14; DNA: TGTGCCAGCAGTTTAACGAGGATATACAATGAGCAGTTCTTC; CDR3: CASSLTRIYNEQFF
J: TRBJ1-5; V: TRBV27; size: many; D: -; length: 15; DNA: TGTGCCAGCAGTTTATCTGGGGTGTTCAAGGTGCCCCAGCATTTT; CDR3: CASSLSGVFKVPQHF